Here is one TCR beta chain with its context. The data were produced by immunoSEQ multiplex PCR, yet TCRdb's version contains in-frame clones alone and is incomplete. The sample lists some 30,000 clones; over 65% were seen once. This sample stems from a study of OX40 agonist ivuxolimab in advanced cancers. The sample here was CD4+ or CD8+ T cells sorted from blood, taken in a trial of the OX40 agonist ivuxolimab. The sequence came from an adult with an advanced solid tumor such as melanoma, head and neck, liver or kidney cancer.

The CDR3: CASSIVTNLAKNIQYF. In nucleotides, the CDR3 is TGTGCCAGTAGTATAGTTACAAACTTAGCCAAAAACATTCAGTACTTC. V gene TRBV19 combines with J gene TRBJ2-4, with D hard to call. Trimming removed 1 base from V and 0 bases from J, with 10 bases in between. The CDR3 runs to 16 residues. The germline V gene encodes CDR1 LNHDA and CDR2 SQIVND (reference sequence).